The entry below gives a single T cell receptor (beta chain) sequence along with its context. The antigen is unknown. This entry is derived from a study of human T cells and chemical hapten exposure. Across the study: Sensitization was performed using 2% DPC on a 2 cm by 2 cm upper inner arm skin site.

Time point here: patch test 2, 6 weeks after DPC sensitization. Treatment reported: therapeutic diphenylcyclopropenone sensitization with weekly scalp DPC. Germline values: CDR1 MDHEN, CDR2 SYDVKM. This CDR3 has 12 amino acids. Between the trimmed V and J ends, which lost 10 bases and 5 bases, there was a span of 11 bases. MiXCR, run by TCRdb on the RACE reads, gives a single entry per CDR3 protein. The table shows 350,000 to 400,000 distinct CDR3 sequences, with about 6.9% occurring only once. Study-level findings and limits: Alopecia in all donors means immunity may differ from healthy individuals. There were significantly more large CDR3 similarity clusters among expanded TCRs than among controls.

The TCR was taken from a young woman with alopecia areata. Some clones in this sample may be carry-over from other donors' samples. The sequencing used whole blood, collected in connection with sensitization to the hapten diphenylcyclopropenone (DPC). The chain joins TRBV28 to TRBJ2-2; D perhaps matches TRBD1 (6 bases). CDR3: CANREDTGELFF. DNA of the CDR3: TGTGCCAACAGGGAAGATACCGGGGAGCTGTTTTTT.